The sequence of this TCR beta chain was determined in a study of T cell responses to AZD1222 COVID-19 vaccine. Assay used: immunoSEQ multiplex PCR; TCRdb lists only in-frame clones, some missing. This sample has 120,000 to 150,000 clones, with 88% found just once. Trimming took off 6 bases at V and 0 bases at J, with 11 bases between the two ends. The CDR3 spans 14 residues. Per the germline V gene, CDR1 is LNHDA and CDR2 is SQIVND (reference sequence). The chain carries TRBV19 and TRBJ1-1, with TRBD1 as a possible D gene (6 bases). Specimen: peripheral blood, collected on day 0 of AZD1222 vaccination. The receptor was derived from an adult in good health. The CDR3 bases are TGTGCCAGTAGACAGGGCCGTTTGAACACTGAAGCTTTCTTT. Translated, it gives CASRQGRLNTEAFF.